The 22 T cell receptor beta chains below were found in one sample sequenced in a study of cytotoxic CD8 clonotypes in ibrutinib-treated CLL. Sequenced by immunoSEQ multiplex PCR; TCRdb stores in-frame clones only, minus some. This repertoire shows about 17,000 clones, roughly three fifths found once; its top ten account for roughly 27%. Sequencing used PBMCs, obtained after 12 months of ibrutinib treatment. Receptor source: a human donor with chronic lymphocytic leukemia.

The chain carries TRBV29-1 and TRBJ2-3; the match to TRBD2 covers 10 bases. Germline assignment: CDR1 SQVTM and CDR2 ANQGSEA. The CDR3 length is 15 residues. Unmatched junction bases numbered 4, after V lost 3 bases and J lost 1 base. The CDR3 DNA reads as TGCAGCGTTGATTTAGCGGGAGGAGGCACAGATACGCAGTATTTT. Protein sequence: CSVDLAGGGTDTQYF.

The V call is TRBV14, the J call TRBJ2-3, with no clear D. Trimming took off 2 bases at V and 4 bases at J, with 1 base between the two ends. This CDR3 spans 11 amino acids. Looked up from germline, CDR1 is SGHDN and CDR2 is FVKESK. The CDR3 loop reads CASSQSDTQYF. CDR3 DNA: TGTGCCAGCAGCCAATCAGATACGCAGTATTTT.

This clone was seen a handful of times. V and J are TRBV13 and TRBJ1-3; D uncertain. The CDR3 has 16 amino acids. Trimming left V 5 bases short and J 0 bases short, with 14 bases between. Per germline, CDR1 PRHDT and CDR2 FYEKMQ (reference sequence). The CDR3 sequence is CASSGRSESSGNTIYF. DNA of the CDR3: TGTGCCAGCAGCGGACGCAGTGAAAGCTCTGGAAACACCATATATTTT. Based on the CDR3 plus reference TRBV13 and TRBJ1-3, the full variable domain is AAGVIQSPRHLIKEKRETATLKCYPIPRHDTVYWYQQGPGQDPQFLISFYEKMQSDKGSIPDRFSAQQFSDYHSELNMSSLELGDSALYFCASSGRSESSGNTIYFGEGSWLTVV.

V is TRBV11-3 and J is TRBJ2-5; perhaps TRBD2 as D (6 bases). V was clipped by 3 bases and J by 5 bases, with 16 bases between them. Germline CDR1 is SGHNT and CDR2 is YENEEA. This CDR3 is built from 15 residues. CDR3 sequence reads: CASSFGTGRYETQYF. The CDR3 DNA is TGTGCCAGCAGCTTCGGGACTGGGAGGTATGAGACCCAGTACTTC. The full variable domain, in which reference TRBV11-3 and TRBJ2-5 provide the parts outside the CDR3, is EAGVVQSPRYKIIEKKQPVAFWCNPISGHNTLYWYLQNLGQGPELLIRYENEEAVDDSQLPKDRFSAERLKGVDSTLKIQPAELGDSAVYLCASSFGTGRYETQYFGPGTRLLVL.

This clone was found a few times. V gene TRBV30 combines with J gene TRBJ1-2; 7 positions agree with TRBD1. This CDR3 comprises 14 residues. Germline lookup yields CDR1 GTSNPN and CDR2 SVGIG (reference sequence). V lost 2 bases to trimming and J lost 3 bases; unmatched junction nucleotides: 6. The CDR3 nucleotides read TGTGCCTGGAGTAAGACAGGGCGGCACTATGGCTACACCTTC. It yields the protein CAWSKTGRHYGYTF. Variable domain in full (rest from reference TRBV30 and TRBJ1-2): SQTIHQWPATLVQPVGSPLSLECTVEGTSNPNLYWYRQAAGRGLQLLFYSVGIGQISSEVPQNLSASRPQDRQFILSSKKLLLSDSGFYLCAWSKTGRHYGYTFGSGTRLTVV.

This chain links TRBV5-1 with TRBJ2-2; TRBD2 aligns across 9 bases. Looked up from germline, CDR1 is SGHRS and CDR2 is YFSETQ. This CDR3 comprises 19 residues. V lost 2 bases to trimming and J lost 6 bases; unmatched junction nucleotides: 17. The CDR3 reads CASSFPSQPGLAPPGELFF. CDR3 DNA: TGCGCCAGCAGCTTCCCCTCTCAACCGGGACTAGCCCCACCCGGGGAGCTGTTTTTT. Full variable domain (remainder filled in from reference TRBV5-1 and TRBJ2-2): KAGVTQTPRYLIKTRGQQVTLSCSPISGHRSVSWYQQTPGQGLQFLFEYFSETQRNKGNFPGRFSGRQFSNSRSEMNVSTLELGDSALYLCASSFPSQPGLAPPGELFFGEGSRLTVL.

DNA for the CDR3: TGTGCCACCAGCAGCGGACAGGGGTGGACTGAAGCTTTCTTT. Its translation is CATSSGQGWTEAFF. The chain has TRBV15 and TRBJ1-1, with 9 nucleotides matching TRBD1. The CDR3 spans 14 residues. From germline, CDR1 is LNHNV and CDR2 YYDKDF (reference sequence). V gave up 3 bases and J gave up 5 bases; unmatched junction bases: 4. Using reference TRBV15 and TRBJ1-1 for the parts outside the CDR3, the full variable domain is DAMVIQNPRYQVTQFGKPVTLSCSQTLNHNVMYWYQQKSSQAPKLLFHYYDKDFNNEADTPDNFQSRRPNTSFCFLDIRSPGLGDTAMYLCATSSGQGWTEAFFGQGTRLTVV.

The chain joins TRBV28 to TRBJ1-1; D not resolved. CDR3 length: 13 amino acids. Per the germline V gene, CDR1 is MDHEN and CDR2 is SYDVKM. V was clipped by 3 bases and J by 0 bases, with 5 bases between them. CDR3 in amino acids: CASSLTMNTEAFF. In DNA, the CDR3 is TGTGCCAGCAGTTTGACAATGAACACTGAAGCTTTCTTT.

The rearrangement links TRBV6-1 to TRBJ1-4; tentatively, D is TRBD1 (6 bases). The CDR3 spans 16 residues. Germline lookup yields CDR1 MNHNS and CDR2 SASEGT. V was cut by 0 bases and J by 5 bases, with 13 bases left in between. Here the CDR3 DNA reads TGTGCCAGCAGTGAAGCGCTCGGGGGCAGAAATGAAAAACTGTTTTTT. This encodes CASSEALGGRNEKLFF.

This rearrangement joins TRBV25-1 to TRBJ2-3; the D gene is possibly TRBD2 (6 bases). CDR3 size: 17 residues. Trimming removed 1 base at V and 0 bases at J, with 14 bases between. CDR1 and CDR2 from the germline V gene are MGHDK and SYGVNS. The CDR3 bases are TGTGCCAGCAGTGAATGGGCTAGCGATTCAAGCACAGATACGCAGTATTTT. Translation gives CASSEWASDSSTDTQYF.

The CDR3 is CASSVTSNEQFF. The CDR3 DNA is TGTGCCAGCAGCGTGACTAGCAATGAGCAGTTCTTC. The chain employs TRBV11-3 and TRBJ2-1, with TRBD2 as a possible D gene (6 bases). The ends were cut back, 5 bases at V and 6 bases at J, with 8 bases in the middle. The germline V gene encodes CDR1 SGHNT and CDR2 YENEEA. The CDR3 runs to 12 residues.

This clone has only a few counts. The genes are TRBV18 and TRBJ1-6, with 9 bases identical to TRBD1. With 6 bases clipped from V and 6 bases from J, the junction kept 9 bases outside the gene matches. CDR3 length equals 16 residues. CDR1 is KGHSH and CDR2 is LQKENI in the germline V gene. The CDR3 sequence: CASSNTPGQGNSPLHF. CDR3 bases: TGTGCCAGCTCCAACACTCCGGGACAGGGTAATTCACCCCTCCACTTT. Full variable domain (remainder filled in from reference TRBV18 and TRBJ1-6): NAGVMQNPRHLVRRRGQEARLRCSPMKGHSHVYWYRQLPEEGLKFMVYLQKENIIDESGMPKERFSAEFPKEGPSILRIQQVVRGDSAAYFCASSNTPGQGNSPLHFGNGTRLTVT.

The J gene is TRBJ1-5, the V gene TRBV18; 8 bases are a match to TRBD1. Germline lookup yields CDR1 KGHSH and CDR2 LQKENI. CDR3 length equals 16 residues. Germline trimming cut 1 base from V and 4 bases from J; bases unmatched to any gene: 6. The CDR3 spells CASSPLSGTGNQPQHF. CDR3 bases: TGTGCCAGCTCACCACTATCCGGGACAGGAAATCAGCCCCAGCATTTT.

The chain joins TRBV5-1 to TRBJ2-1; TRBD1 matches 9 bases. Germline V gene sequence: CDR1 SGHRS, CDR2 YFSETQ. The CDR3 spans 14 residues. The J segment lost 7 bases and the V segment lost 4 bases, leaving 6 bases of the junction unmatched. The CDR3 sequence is CASSEGTGRNEQFF. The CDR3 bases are TGCGCCAGCAGCGAAGGGACAGGGCGTAATGAGCAGTTCTTC. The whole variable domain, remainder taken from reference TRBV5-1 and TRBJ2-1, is KAGVTQTPRYLIKTRGQQVTLSCSPISGHRSVSWYQQTPGQGLQFLFEYFSETQRNKGNFPGRFSGRQFSNSRSEMNVSTLELGDSALYLCASSEGTGRNEQFFGPGTRLTVL.

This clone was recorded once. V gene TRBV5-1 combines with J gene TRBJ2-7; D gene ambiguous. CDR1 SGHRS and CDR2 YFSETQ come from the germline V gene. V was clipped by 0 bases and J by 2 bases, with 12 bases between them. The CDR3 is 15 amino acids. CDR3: CASSLEGYRTYEQYF. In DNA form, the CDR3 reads TGCGCCAGCAGCTTGGAGGGATACAGAACCTACGAGCAGTACTTC.

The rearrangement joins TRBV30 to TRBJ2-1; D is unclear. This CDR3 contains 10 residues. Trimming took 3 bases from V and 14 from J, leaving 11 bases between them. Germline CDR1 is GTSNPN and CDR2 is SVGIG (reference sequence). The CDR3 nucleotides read TGTGCCTGGAGGGGTACGGTTGAGTTCTTC. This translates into CAWRGTVEFF.

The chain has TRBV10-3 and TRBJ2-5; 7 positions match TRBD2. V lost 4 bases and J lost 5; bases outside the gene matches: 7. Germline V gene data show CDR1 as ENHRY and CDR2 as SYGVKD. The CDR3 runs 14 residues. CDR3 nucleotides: TGTGCCATCAGTGCTTTGGGGGGGGATGAGACCCAGTACTTC. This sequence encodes CAISALGGDETQYF.

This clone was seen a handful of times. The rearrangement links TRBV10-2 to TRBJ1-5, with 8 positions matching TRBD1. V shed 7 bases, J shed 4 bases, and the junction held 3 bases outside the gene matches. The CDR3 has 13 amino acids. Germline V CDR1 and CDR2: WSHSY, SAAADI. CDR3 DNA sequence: TGCGCCAGCACCCAGGGGGCGAATCAGCCCCAGCATTTT. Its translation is CASTQGANQPQHF.

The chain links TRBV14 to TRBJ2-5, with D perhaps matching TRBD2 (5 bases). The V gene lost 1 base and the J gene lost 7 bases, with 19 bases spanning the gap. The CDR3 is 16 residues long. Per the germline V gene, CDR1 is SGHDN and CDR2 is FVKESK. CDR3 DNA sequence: TGTGCCAGCAGCCAAGCTTGGCCTAGCCGGTCGTTGACCCAGTACTTC. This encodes CASSQAWPSRSLTQYF.

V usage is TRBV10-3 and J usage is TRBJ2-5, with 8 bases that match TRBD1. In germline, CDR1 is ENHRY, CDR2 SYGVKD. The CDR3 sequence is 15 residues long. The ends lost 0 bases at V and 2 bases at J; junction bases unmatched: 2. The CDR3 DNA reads TGTGCCATCAGTGAGTCCTACAGGGGGCAAGAGACCCAGTACTTC. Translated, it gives CAISESYRGQETQYF.

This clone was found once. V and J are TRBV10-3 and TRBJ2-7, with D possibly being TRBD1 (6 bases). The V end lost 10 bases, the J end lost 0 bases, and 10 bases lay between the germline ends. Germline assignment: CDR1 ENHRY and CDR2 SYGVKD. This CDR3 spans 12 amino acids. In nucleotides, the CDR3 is TGTGCCACACAGGGTACCTCCTACGAGCAGTACTTC. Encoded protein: CATQGTSYEQYF.

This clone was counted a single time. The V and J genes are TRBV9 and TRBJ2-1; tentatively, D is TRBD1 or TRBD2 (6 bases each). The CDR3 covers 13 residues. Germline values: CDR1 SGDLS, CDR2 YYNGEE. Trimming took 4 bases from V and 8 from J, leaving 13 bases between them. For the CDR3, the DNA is TGTGCCAGCAGCAACCGGGGGCCCGATGAGCAGTTCTTC. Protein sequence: CASSNRGPDEQFF.